These 11 T cell receptor beta chains were all obtained from the same sample, sequenced in a study of metastatic and nonmetastatic thyroid tumors (dated by TCRdb to between 2020 and 2021). No patient had received any treatment before thyroid surgery. The method was PCR. Reads for this sample came from an Illumina HiSeq 4000. Starting from the raw public reads, TCRdb applied fastp trimming at Q25, assembled clones with MiXCR and retained in-frame beta chains. The sample includes under 25,000 clones, with 27% observed a single time. The top ten hold more than 6% of the sample. Sequenced material: blood. These receptors were obtained from a female donor with papillary thyroid cancer or a benign thyroid nodule (not recorded which). Some clones in this sample may be carry-over from other donors' samples.

V is TRBV7-6 and J is TRBJ2-7; TRBD2 aligns across 10 bases. The CDR3 consists of 17 residues. Trimming removed 1 base from V and 3 bases from J; junction bases left unmatched: 9. Germline values: CDR1 SGHVS, CDR2 FNYEAQ. CDR3 nucleotides: TGTGCCAGCAGCTTAGGATACCTTCTAGCGGGAGACTACGAGCAGTACTTC. Its translation is CASSLGYLLAGDYEQYF.

This clone was detected ten times or more. The genes are TRBV11-1 and TRBJ2-1, with 8 positions matching TRBD1. Per germline, CDR1 SGHAT and CDR2 FQDESV (reference sequence). Unmatched junction bases numbered 4, after V lost 3 bases and J lost 3 bases. The CDR3 extends over 15 amino acids. The CDR3 sequence: CASSFTGTGYNEQFF. The CDR3 nucleotides read TGTGCCAGCAGCTTCACCGGGACAGGCTACAATGAGCAGTTCTTC.

This clone qualifies as medium-sized. The chain joins TRBV6-4 to TRBJ2-1; maybe TRBD2 (6 bases). Germline assignment: CDR1 MRHNA and CDR2 SNTAGT. Trimming removed 0 bases at V and 8 bases at J, with 14 bases between. The CDR3 length is 15 residues. CDR3 residues: CASSDSSGRADEQFF. The CDR3 DNA reads TGTGCCAGCAGTGACTCTAGCGGTCGGGCCGATGAGCAGTTCTTC.

As concerns this clone: A read error may account for a junction end that differs from germline. This sequence joins TRBV3-1 and TRBJ1-1; perhaps TRBD1 as D (5 bases). The CDR3 sequence is 12 residues long. Per germline, CDR1 LGHDT and CDR2 YNNKEL (reference sequence). The DNA for the CDR3 is TGTGCCAGCAGTCAAGGAGGGACGGTTGGAAGTTTT. Protein sequence: CASSQGGTVGSF.

J is TRBJ1-1 and V is TRBV11-2; D remains unclear. Trimming removed 1 base at V and 5 bases at J, with 8 bases between. The CDR3 is made up of 13 amino acids. Germline V gene data show CDR1 as SGHAT and CDR2 as FQNNGV. CDR3 amino acids: CASSLGPRTEAFF. DNA for the CDR3: TGTGCCAGCAGCTTAGGGCCACGGACTGAAGCTTTCTTT.

This clone was seen more than once but under ten times. The genes are TRBV6-1 and TRBJ1-2; TRBD1 might be the D (5 bases). The germline V gene encodes CDR1 MNHNS and CDR2 SASEGT. V lost 2 bases and J 8 bases, leaving 12 bases between the germline ends. This CDR3 is built from 13 residues. The CDR3 sequence is CASSELRGNGYTF. The CDR3 DNA sequence: TGTGCCAGCAGTGAACTGCGGGGGAACGGCTACACCTTC.

Sample share makes this clone medium-sized (0.01 to 0.1%). The gene calls are TRBV6-4 and TRBJ2-2, with 8 bases lining up with TRBD2. Germline V gene sequence: CDR1 MRHNA, CDR2 SNTAGT. With V trimmed by 0 bases and J by 6 bases, 0 bases remained unmatched. The CDR3 length is 14 residues. The CDR3 DNA reads as TGTGCCAGCAGTGACTCAGCGGGAGCCGGGGAGCTGTTTTTT. This gives the protein CASSDSAGAGELFF.

This clone is deemed medium-sized. V gene TRBV19 combines with J gene TRBJ2-7; 10 bases are a match to TRBD2. Germline CDR1 LNHDA, CDR2 SQIVND (reference sequence). CDR3 length equals 14 residues. The trim removed 4 bases at V and 3 bases at J, leaving 3 bases unmatched. CDR3 nucleotide sequence: TGTGCCAGTAGTACTAGCGGGAGTAGCTACGAGCAGTACTTC. Its translation is CASSTSGSSYEQYF.

This rearrangement joins TRBV11-3 to TRBJ1-5; D may be TRBD1 (5 bases). V was trimmed by 1 base and J by 2 bases, leaving 6 bases between them. CDR1 and CDR2 (germline): SGHNT, YENEEA. There are 14 residues in the CDR3. The DNA of the CDR3 is TGTGCCAGCAGCTTAGGCAGGGGCAATCAGCCCCAGCATTTT. It encodes CASSLGRGNQPQHF. The whole variable domain, filled in from reference TRBV11-3 and TRBJ1-5, reads EAGVVQSPRYKIIEKKQPVAFWCNPISGHNTLYWYLQNLGQGPELLIRYENEEAVDDSQLPKDRFSAERLKGVDSTLKIQPAELGDSAVYLCASSLGRGNQPQHFGDGTRLSIL.

In this sample, this clone turned up many times. This sequence joins TRBV11-2 and TRBJ2-2; perhaps TRBD1 as D (5 bases). Trimming removed 3 bases from V and 4 bases from J, with 15 bases in between. This CDR3 spans 16 amino acids. Germline V gene lookup returns CDR1 SGHAT and CDR2 FQNNGV. Here the CDR3 reads CASSLSGFLATGELFF. DNA of the CDR3: TGTGCCAGCAGCTTGTCAGGGTTCCTGGCCACCGGGGAGCTGTTTTTT.

This clone was picked up many times. The rearrangement links TRBV20-1 to TRBJ2-1, with 12 bases matching TRBD2. The CDR3 is 14 amino acids. J gave up 7 bases and V 6 bases, and 7 bases lay outside the gene matches. Per the germline V gene, CDR1 is DFQATT and CDR2 is SNEGSKA (reference sequence). The CDR3 region has the DNA TGCAGTGCCATGGGGACTAGCGGGCTGAATGAGCAGTTCTTC. Translated, it gives CSAMGTSGLNEQFF.